This T cell receptor beta chain comes out of a study of identical twins. Regarding the study as a whole: Abundant cord blood beta clonotypes carried fewer insertions; memory repertoires showed none. Invariant MAIT and iNKT cells could partly confound zero-insertion analyses. Beta out-of-frame sequences displayed a weaker excess of sharing between twins. The study based its conclusions on cross-sectional statistical analysis and did not follow the same donors.

With regard to this clonotype: Its antigen is unidentified.

TCRdb analysed the 5' RACE reads with MiXCR anew, one entry per CDR3 protein. The sample includes approximately 1.8 million distinct CDR3 sequences, under 35% of them seen just once. V lost 8 bases, J lost 1 base, and 5 bases lay in between. The germline CDR1 and CDR2 sequences are LNHNV and YYDKDF (reference sequence). The CDR3 loop spans 11 amino acids. This receptor was identified in a newborn girl in good health. The chain employs TRBV15 and TRBJ1-1; D call uncertain. Sequenced material: cord blood. The CDR3, as DNA: TGTGCCACCCCGGGGAACACTGAAGCTTTCTTT. As protein: CATPGNTEAFF. Full variable domain (outside the CDR3, taken from reference TRBV15 and TRBJ1-1): DAMVIQNPRYQVTQFGKPVTLSCSQTLNHNVMYWYQQKSSQAPKLLFHYYDKDFNNEADTPDNFQSRRPNTSFCFLDIRSPGLGDTAMYLCATPGNTEAFFGQGTRLTVV.